This is a list of T cell receptor beta chains from one sample in a study of shared clonotypes between healthy human individuals. Profiling relied on immunoSEQ multiplex PCR, and the TCRdb table lists in-frame clones only, not all of them. The sample lists over 2 million clones, around 90% occurring once. The sequencing input was naive CD4+ T cells from PBMCs. These receptors were obtained from a young man in good health. Some clones in this sample may be carry-over from other donors' samples. CDR3s include the opening cysteine and the closing phenylalanine or tryptophan. D genes are given only for firm matches. Size is stated for part of the rows, as once, few or many counts, or as a class when the clone is expanded.

j_call | clone_size | d_call | v_call | cdr3_nt | cdr3_aa
TRBJ2-1 | - | TRBD2 | TRBV30 | TGTGCCTGGAGTGTAGTGAGCGGGGACAATGAGCAGTTCTTC | CAWSVVSGDNEQFF
TRBJ2-1 | once | TRBD2 | TRBV7-2 | TGTGCCAGAGTGTCGAGCGGGAGGGCACTTAATGAGCAGTTCTTC | CARVSSGRALNEQFF
TRBJ1-1 | once | - | TRBV29-1 | TGCAGCGGGGTATATGGCAGGGAGTTCGCTGAAGCTTTCTTT | CSGVYGREFAEAFF
TRBJ2-3 | - | - | TRBV11-2 | TGTGCCAGCAGCTTAGAGGGGGTAGGGCAGTATTTT | CASSLEGVGQYF
TRBJ2-5 | - | - | TRBV6-1 | TGTGCCAGCAGTGCAAACTGGCCACCAAGGGGAGAGACCCAGTACTTC | CASSANWPPRGETQYF
TRBJ2-7 | - | - | TRBV27 | TGTGCCAGCAGTTCGACACGACGGACCGAGCAGTACTTC | CASSSTRRTEQYF
TRBJ2-1 | - | - | TRBV7-9 | TGTGCCAGCAGGCAGGAGTATGAGCAGTTCTTC | CASRQEYEQFF
TRBJ2-7 | - | - | TRBV27 | TGTGCCAGCAGTTTATTGGGCCTACCTCTCGGGTCTCGCGAGCAGTACTTC | CASSLLGLPLGSREQYF
TRBJ2-2 | - | - | TRBV10-1 | TGCGCCAGCAGTGAGGGCTACACCGGGGAGCTGTTTTTT | CASSEGYTGELFF
TRBJ2-5 | - | - | TRBV10-3 | TGTGCCATCAGTGAGTCGGTTATAGTCGGAGAGACCCAGTACTTC | CAISESVIVGETQYF
TRBJ2-1 | - | - | TRBV5-1 | TGCGCCAGCAGCTTGGGGGGCGTGGAGAATGAGCAGTTCTTC | CASSLGGVENEQFF
TRBJ2-2 | - | - | TRBV7-2 | TGTGCCAGCAGCGCATGGATTTGGGGGGAGCTGTTTTTT | CASSAWIWGELFF
TRBJ1-3 | - | - | TRBV5-8 | TGTGCCAGCAGCTTGAGTGGGGGGTCTGGAAACACCATATATTTT | CASSLSGGSGNTIYF
TRBJ1-1 | - | - | TRBV5-1 | TGCGCCAGCAGAGGGCCGGCAGCAAGTAACACTGAAGCTTTCTTT | CASRGPAASNTEAFF
TRBJ1-3 | - | - | TRBV5-1 | TGCGCCAGCAGCCCGGACCCCTCTGGAAACACCATATATTTT | CASSPDPSGNTIYF
TRBJ2-1 | - | - | TRBV9 | TGTGCCAGCAGCGTAGAACCTCATTACAATGAGCAGTTCTTC | CASSVEPHYNEQFF
TRBJ2-1 | - | - | TRBV4-3 | TGCGCCAGCAGCCAAGAGGGCTTCGTCGATGAGCAGTTCTTC | CASSQEGFVDEQFF
TRBJ2-1 | - | TRBD2 | TRBV6-1 | TGTGCCAGCAGAGCAGGGACAGCGGGGGGGGATGAGCAGTTCTTC | CASRAGTAGGDEQFF
TRBJ2-7 | - | - | TRBV14 | TGTGCCAGCAGCACCCGGGACACGCAGTACTTC | CASSTRDTQYF
TRBJ2-2 | few | TRBD1 | TRBV2 | TGTGCCAGCAGTGCGGACAGGGGTGCCGGGGAGCTGTTTTTT | CASSADRGAGELFF
TRBJ1-3 | - | - | TRBV5-1 | TGCGCCAGCAGCTTGGCCGGTCAGGGCACGAACACCATATATTTT | CASSLAGQGTNTIYF
TRBJ1-5 | - | - | TRBV19 | TGTGCCAGTAAACGGACCGATAATCAGCCCCAGCATTTT | CASKRTDNQPQHF
TRBJ2-7 | - | - | TRBV6-5 | TGTGCCAGCAGTTGGGCTTACGAGCAGTACTTC | CASSWAYEQYF
TRBJ1-1 | few | - | TRBV2 | TGTGCCAGCAGTGAAGTGCAGGGAAGGACTGAAGCTTTCTTT | CASSEVQGRTEAFF
TRBJ2-3 | - | - | TRBV20-1 | TGCAGTGTTGTGGGAGATACGCAGTATTTT | CSVVGDTQYF
TRBJ2-1 | - | - | TRBV7-3 | TGTGCCAGCAGCTCAATACACAACAATGAGCAGTTCTTC | CASSSIHNNEQFF
TRBJ2-5 | - | - | TRBV5-1 | TGCGCCAGCAGCTTGCAAACAACCCAAGAGACCCAGTACTTC | CASSLQTTQETQYF
TRBJ1-3 | - | - | TRBV7-3 | TGTGCCAGCAGCTTAACGACTCACCCGGGAAACACCATATATTTT | CASSLTTHPGNTIYF
TRBJ2-2 | - | - | TRBV6-1 | TGTGCCAGCGCAACTCCGCCGAACACCGGGGAGCTGTTTTTT | CASATPPNTGELFF
TRBJ2-5 | - | TRBD2 | TRBV2 | TGTGCCAGCAGAGGACTAGCGGGAACGGCAGAGACCCAGTACTTC | CASRGLAGTAETQYF
TRBJ2-5 | - | TRBD2 | TRBV7-9 | TGTGCCAGCAGCTTAGTGGGGCTTCTAGCGGGACAAGAGACCCAGTACTTC | CASSLVGLLAGQETQYF
TRBJ2-4 | - | TRBD1 | TRBV18 | TGTGCCAGCTCACAGGACAGGGGGGAAAACATTCAGTACTTC | CASSQDRGENIQYF
TRBJ2-2 | - | TRBD2 | TRBV6-1 | TGTGCCAGCAGTGAATCCGTTAGCGGGAGGCCCGGGGAGCTGTTTTTT | CASSESVSGRPGELFF
TRBJ1-1 | - | - | TRBV7-9 | TGTGCCAGCAGCTTTCTAGTCGCAGGGGCGAACACTGAAGCTTTCTTT | CASSFLVAGANTEAFF
TRBJ2-1 | - | TRBD1 | TRBV9 | TGTGCCAGCAGTACAACAGGGGGTTTTTACAATGAGCAGTTCTTC | CASSTTGGFYNEQFF
TRBJ2-2 | once | TRBD1 | TRBV5-4 | TGTGCCAGCAGCTCAAACCGGGGGACAGGGCGGACCGGGGAGCTGTTTTTT | CASSSNRGTGRTGELFF
TRBJ2-1 | - | TRBD1 | TRBV28 | TGTGCCAGCAGTCGCCTCTCAGGGGGTCGATACAATGAGCAGTTCTTC | CASSRLSGGRYNEQFF
TRBJ2-3 | - | TRBD2 | TRBV30 | TGTGCCTGGATTGGAGTCACTAGCGGTTCCACAGATACGCAGTATTTT | CAWIGVTSGSTDTQYF
TRBJ2-1 | - | TRBD1 | TRBV9 | TGTGCCAGCAGCACTCGGCCGGGACAGGGGCCGAATGAGCAGTTCTTC | CASSTRPGQGPNEQFF
TRBJ2-7 | - | TRBD2 | TRBV28 | TGTGCCAGCAGTCCCGGGGGGGGGAGGAACGAGCAGTACTTC | CASSPGGGRNEQYF
TRBJ2-1 | - | - | TRBV7-2 | TGTGCCAGCAGCTTTGCCCATGAGCAGTTCTTC | CASSFAHEQFF
TRBJ2-3 | - | TRBD1 | TRBV27 | TGTGCCAGCGCCATACAGGGGGCGGAAGATACGCAGTATTTT | CASAIQGAEDTQYF
TRBJ2-7 | - | - | TRBV18 | TGTGCCAGCTCCCCGTCGGGGGAATTTTCTCGCGAGCAGTACTTC | CASSPSGEFSREQYF
TRBJ2-2 | - | TRBD2 | TRBV19 | TGTGCGATTCGACAGCGGGAAAACACCGGGGAGCTGTTTTTT | CAIRQRENTGELFF
TRBJ2-3 | - | TRBD2 | TRBV5-4 | TGTGCCAGCAGCCTGGCGGGGACTAGCGGGACAGATACGCAGTATTTT | CASSLAGTSGTDTQYF
TRBJ1-2 | - | TRBD1 | TRBV7-9 | TGTGCCAGCAGCATGGGACAGGGGTATGGCTACACCTTC | CASSMGQGYGYTF
TRBJ1-1 | - | - | TRBV6-6 | TGTGCCAGCAGTTACGGGAACGGAGGAAATGAAGCTTTCTTT | CASSYGNGGNEAFF
TRBJ2-3 | - | - | TRBV11-1 | TGTGCCAGCAGCGCCGGAGGGCCTAGCACAGATACGCAGTATTTT | CASSAGGPSTDTQYF
TRBJ1-5 | - | TRBD1 | TRBV7-6 | TGTGCCAGCAGCCCGGGACAGACAAATCAGCCCCAGCATTTT | CASSPGQTNQPQHF
TRBJ2-3 | - | TRBD2 | TRBV4-3 | TGCGCCAGCAGCCAAGGCGTGGGGGGAGGGACAGATACGCAGTATTTT | CASSQGVGGGTDTQYF
TRBJ2-3 | - | - | TRBV2 | TGTGCCGGTCGTTACAGCACAGATACGCAGTATTTT | CAGRYSTDTQYF
TRBJ2-1 | - | - | TRBV7-9 | TGTGCCAGCAGCTTACAGGACCACTCGGGGTTCTTC | CASSLQDHSGFF
TRBJ1-1 | few | - | TRBV29-1 | TGCAGCGCTGCGGGACAAATGAACACTGAAGCTTTCTTT | CSAAGQMNTEAFF
TRBJ1-1 | - | TRBD1 | TRBV5-1 | TGCGCCAGCAGCCCCATACAGGGGGTGAACACTGAAGCTTTCTTT | CASSPIQGVNTEAFF
TRBJ2-2 | once | - | TRBV6-5 | TGTGCCAGCAGCTCAATAAGAACCGGGGAGCTGTTTTTT | CASSSIRTGELFF
TRBJ2-5 | - | - | TRBV6-1 | TGTGCCAGCAGTGTTGACAGGTGGGGGGGAGAGACCCAGTACTTC | CASSVDRWGGETQYF